The 18 T cell receptor beta chains below all came from one sample that was sequenced in a study of T-cell memory formation after mild COVID-19. TCRdb called the 5' RACE reads again in MiXCR, with one record for every CDR3 protein. In the table there are roughly 200,000 distinct CDR3 sequences, around 20% of which are singletons. The sequencing sample was made of PBMCs or a T cell subset sorted from them (not recorded which). These receptors were taken from an adult woman who had mild COVID-19 (a few samples of this study predate the infection). Cell type and time point are not known.

J is TRBJ2-1 and V is TRBV12-3 or TRBV12-4; 8 positions match TRBD2. CDR3 length equals 15 residues. V was pared by 8 bases and J by 4 bases, with 10 bases of the junction left unmatched. CDR3 sequence: CASSRAGLGYNEQFF. CDR3 DNA sequence: TGTGCCAGCTCTCGCGCGGGACTAGGATACAATGAGCAGTTCTTC.

The chain joins TRBV12-3 or TRBV12-4 to TRBJ1-2; no clear D gene. The CDR3 spans 15 residues. The V end lost 6 bases, the J end lost 14 bases, and 28 bases lay between the germline ends. The CDR3, as DNA: TGTGCCAGCAGCACCTACGTCGCCCCGACCGGCTTACGGACCTTC. Its protein is CASSTYVAPTGLRTF.

In its sample, this clonotype was seen a few times. The CDR3, as DNA: TGTGCCAGCAGTTACTCCCACGTTGGCGGGTTGTATGGCTACACCTTC. Protein: CASSYSHVGGLYGYTF. The chain uses TRBV6-5 and TRBJ1-2; no reliable D call. V lost 0 bases and J 5 bases, leaving 16 bases between the germline ends. The CDR3 covers 16 residues. Looked up from germline, CDR1 is MNHEY and CDR2 is SVGAGI.

This clonotype has a handful of counts. J is TRBJ1-5 and V is TRBV7-2, with D unclear. Trimming stripped 0 bases from V and 6 bases from J, with 9 bases between. The length of the CDR3 is 14 residues. Germline assignment: CDR1 SGHTA and CDR2 FQGNSA. CDR3: CASSLAVRTQPQHF. CDR3 DNA sequence: TGTGCCAGCAGCTTAGCTGTCAGGACTCAGCCCCAGCATTTT.

The chain links TRBV20-1 to TRBJ2-7; TRBD1 matches 7 bases. This CDR3 is built from 13 residues. The V gene end was trimmed by 4 bases and the J gene end by 2 bases; junction bases not matched to a gene: 5. The germline V gene has CDR1 DFQATT and CDR2 SNEGSKA (reference sequence). DNA of the CDR3: TGCAGTGCTACCCGGACAGGCGCCTACGAGCAGTACTTC. The encoded protein is CSATRTGAYEQYF.

This chain uses TRBV5-1 with TRBJ1-2; D perhaps matches TRBD1 (5 bases). The germline V gene encodes CDR1 SGHRS and CDR2 YFSETQ. Trimming left V 4 bases short and J 2 bases short, with 12 bases between. CDR3 length: 14 amino acids. CDR3 loop: CASSGTPRNYGYTF. The CDR3 bases are TGCGCCAGCAGCGGGACCCCGAGGAACTATGGCTACACCTTC.

This clonotype was observed many times. The V gene is TRBV28, the J gene TRBJ2-7, with 10 bases fitting TRBD1. The germline CDR1 and CDR2 sequences are MDHEN and SYDVKM. After removal of 8 bases from V and 8 bases from J, the junction contained 9 bases not matched to a gene. This CDR3 comprises 13 residues. In nucleotides, the CDR3 is TGTGCCAGCGGACAGGGGGGCGACTGGAAGCAGTACTTC. Residues: CASGQGGDWKQYF.

V is TRBV4-3 and J is TRBJ1-6; D ambiguous. Trimming shortened V by 0 bases and J by 8 bases, and 17 bases separated the two germline ends. This CDR3 spans 17 amino acids. Germline CDR1 LGHNA, CDR2 YSLEER. CDR3 bases: TGCGCCAGCAGCCAAGATCATTTTGGAGGGTTAGATTCACCCCTCCACTTT. Its translation is CASSQDHFGGLDSPLHF.

This clonotype occurred a few times. The chain uses TRBV4-2 and TRBJ1-5; D unresolved. Germline V gene lookup returns CDR1 LGHNA and CDR2 YNFKEQ. Trimming pared 4 bases from V and 1 base from J, leaving 14 bases between. The CDR3 runs to 16 residues. The CDR3 DNA reads as TGTGCCAGCAGCCCCTCCCTCCAGGCCAGCAATCAGCCCCAGCATTTT. Encoded protein: CASSPSLQASNQPQHF.

V gene TRBV5-6 combines with J gene TRBJ1-2, with a possible D match to TRBD1 (5 bases). The CDR3 loop spans 13 amino acids. Trimming shortened V by 1 base and J by 4 bases, and 8 bases separated the two germline ends. CDR1 and CDR2 (germline): SGHDT, YYEEEE. CDR3 sequence reads: CASSLRQPYGYTF. The CDR3 coding sequence is TGTGCCAGCAGCTTGCGACAGCCCTATGGCTACACCTTC. The full variable domain, completed using reference TRBV5-6 and TRBJ1-2, is DAGVTQSPTHLIKTRGQQVTLRCSPKSGHDTVSWYQQALGQGPQFIFQYYEEEERQRGNFPDRFSGHQFPNYSSELNVNALLLGDSALYLCASSLRQPYGYTFGSGTRLTVV.

This clonotype was observed a few times. The J gene is TRBJ2-1, the V gene TRBV29-1, with D maybe TRBD2 (6 bases). The length of the CDR3 is 13 residues. Germline V CDR1 and CDR2: SQVTM, ANQGSEA. CDR3 sequence reads: CIAGSSSYNEQFF. CDR3 in DNA: TGCATTGCGGGGTCGAGCTCCTACAATGAGCAGTTCTTC.

The chain uses TRBV7-8 and TRBJ1-1; the match to TRBD1 covers 7 bases. CDR3 size: 14 residues. Looked up from germline, CDR1 is SGHVS and CDR2 is FQNEAQ. V lost 7 bases and J lost 3; bases outside the gene matches: 8. CDR3 DNA sequence: TGTGCCAGCATCCAACAGGGGTATGACACTGAAGCTTTCTTT. Translation gives CASIQQGYDTEAFF.

The chain has TRBV29-1 and TRBJ2-2; 8 bases are a match to TRBD2. Per the germline V gene, CDR1 is SQVTM and CDR2 is ANQGSEA. With V trimmed by 7 bases and J by 1 base, 5 bases remained unmatched. The CDR3 covers 14 residues. This CDR3 is CSAKSGRNTGELFF. The CDR3 DNA reads TGCAGCGCTAAGAGCGGGAGGAACACCGGGGAGCTGTTTTTT.

Many counts were recorded for this clonotype. V and J are TRBV12-5 and TRBJ1-3; D is uncertain. The CDR3 runs 13 residues. V was cut by 7 bases and J by 2 bases, with 9 bases left in between. The germline CDR1 and CDR2 sequences are LGHNT and FRNRAP. CDR3 sequence reads: CASVRDTGNTIYF. The CDR3 DNA follows: TGTGCTAGTGTGAGGGATACTGGAAACACCATATATTTT.

This chain uses TRBV29-1 with TRBJ2-3; 12 bases are a match to TRBD1. Germline lookup yields CDR1 SQVTM and CDR2 ANQGSEA. CDR3 length equals 13 residues. The trim removed 6 bases at V and 5 bases at J, leaving 3 bases unmatched. Here the CDR3 DNA reads TGCAGCGTCGGGACAGGGGGCCGAGATACGCAGTATTTT. Amino acid sequence: CSVGTGGRDTQYF.

This clonotype was detected a few times. The chain joins TRBV12-3 or TRBV12-4 to TRBJ1-3, with unresolved D. This CDR3 comprises 15 residues. The ends were cut back, 2 bases at V and 0 bases at J, with 8 bases in the middle. CDR3 bases: TGTGCCAGCAGTTTAAACAGCTACTCTGGAAACACCATATATTTT. The encoded protein is CASSLNSYSGNTIYF.

V and J are TRBV10-3 and TRBJ2-3; 11 bases align to TRBD2. J was trimmed by 2 bases and V by 11 bases; bases with no gene match: 6. CDR1 ENHRY and CDR2 SYGVKD come from the germline V gene. The length of the CDR3 is 14 residues. The CDR3 sequence: CAAGTSGHTDTQYF. For the CDR3, the DNA is TGTGCCGCCGGGACTAGCGGACACACAGATACGCAGTATTTT.

This clonotype was found many times. The chain employs TRBV19 and TRBJ2-1; a possible D gene is TRBD1 (6 bases). The CDR3 loop spans 16 amino acids. From germline, CDR1 is LNHDA and CDR2 SQIVND (reference sequence). V was shortened by 10 bases and J by 0 bases, with 19 bases between the two germline ends. The CDR3 sequence: CATADRVTPSYNEQFF. The CDR3 DNA is TGTGCCACTGCGGACAGAGTCACACCCTCCTACAATGAGCAGTTCTTC.